Each of the 10 T cell receptor beta chains below was sequenced from the same sample in a study of CD4 T cells in relation to SARS-CoV-2 and coronaviruses. TCRdb's table, derived via immunoSEQ multiplex PCR, lists solely in-frame clones and lacks some. The table lists more than 25,000 clones, roughly 70% of them singletons. Their antigen targets remain unknown. Before the COVID-19 pandemic, during about 2011-2019, CD4+ T cells were taken from unexposed donors. CD4+ T cells were isolated from the cells after 10 days of culture. The specimen sequenced was CD4+ T cells from PBMCs, cultured in vitro. Receptors originate from a human donor in good health.

This clone was counted once. The chain joins TRBV20-1 to TRBJ2-3; D unresolved. CDR3 size: 15 residues. Trimming shortened V by 3 bases and J by 9 bases, and 22 bases separated the two germline ends. Germline V gene lookup returns CDR1 DFQATT and CDR2 SNEGSKA (reference sequence). The CDR3 region has the DNA TGCAGTGCTAGTACGACTGAACTTGGGTACCAGACGCAGTATTTT. As protein: CSASTTELGYQTQYF.

The sample holds a few counts of this clone. This chain uses TRBV3-1 (or the pseudogene TRBV3-2) with TRBJ1-1; D may be TRBD1 (5 bases). V shed 3 bases and J shed 2 bases, with 22 bases lying between them. The CDR3 covers 18 residues. CDR1 LGHDT and CDR2 YNNKEL come from the germline V gene (reference sequence). CDR3 sequence: CASSHRPLRRGGNTEAFF. Written as DNA, the CDR3 is TGTGCCAGCAGCCACCGACCCCTGAGGAGGGGAGGTAACACTGAAGCTTTCTTT.

The CDR3 protein is CASSRGTGGTGELFF. CDR3 coding DNA: TGTGCCAGCAGTCGGGGGACAGGGGGTACCGGGGAGCTGTTTTTT. V gene TRBV28 combines with J gene TRBJ2-2; 11 bases are shared with TRBD1. This CDR3 contains 15 residues. V trimming: 5 bases; J trimming: 5 bases; junction bases outside the gene matches: 4. Germline V gives CDR1 MDHEN, CDR2 SYDVKM.

The chain has TRBV4-1 and TRBJ1-3, with D uncertain. Trimming cost V 3 bases and J 2 bases, with 11 bases left between them. Germline values: CDR1 MGHRA, CDR2 YSYEKL. The CDR3 has 15 residues. The CDR3 DNA sequence: TGCGCCAGCAGCCACCTCAGAAGGACTGGAAACACCATATATTTT. It encodes CASSHLRRTGNTIYF.

V gene TRBV19 combines with J gene TRBJ1-6, with D unresolved. CDR1 is LNHDA, CDR2 SQIVND, per germline (reference sequence). Trimming shortened V by 5 bases and J by 4 bases, and 6 bases separated the two germline ends. The CDR3 extends over 13 amino acids. Here the CDR3 DNA reads TGTGCCAGTAGTTTCACTTATAATTCACCCCTCCACTTT. Translation: CASSFTYNSPLHF.

There are a few counts of this clone. The chain has TRBV12-3 or TRBV12-4 and TRBJ2-2, with D unresolved. The CDR3 consists of 13 residues. Trimming cost V 2 bases and J 4 bases, with 5 bases left between them. CDR3 nucleotides: TGTGCCAGCAGTTTATCAACCACCGGGGAGCTGTTTTTT. The encoded protein is CASSLSTTGELFF.

This clone came up once. This chain uses TRBV9 with TRBJ2-5, with TRBD1 matching 7 bases. The CDR3 length is 15 residues. CDR1 and CDR2 from the germline V gene are SGDLS and YYNGEE. Trimming cost V 4 bases and J 0 bases; bases outside gene matches: 6. Here the CDR3 reads CASSPTGLYQETQYF. The CDR3 bases are TGTGCCAGCAGCCCGACAGGGTTGTACCAAGAGACCCAGTACTTC.

The CDR3 region is CASSSLRRVEANYGYTF. As DNA, the CDR3 is TGTGCCAGCAGTTCGTTACGTCGAGTAGAGGCTAACTATGGCTACACCTTC. V and J are TRBV11-2 and TRBJ1-2; D is undetermined. The CDR3 has 17 amino acids. The V gene's germline CDR1 is SGHAT and CDR2 FQNNGV. Trimming pared 6 bases from V and 0 bases from J, leaving 20 bases between.

This chain uses TRBV11-3 with TRBJ2-7; 7 nucleotides align to TRBD1. Germline CDR1 and CDR2: SGHNT and YENEEA. Unmatched junction bases numbered 14, after V lost 5 bases and J lost 4 bases. This CDR3 contains 16 residues. This chain's CDR3 is CASSKEQGTGQYEQYF. CDR3 DNA: TGTGCCAGCAGCAAAGAACAGGGGACGGGACAATACGAGCAGTACTTC.

This chain uses TRBV19 with TRBJ1-1; D possibly corresponds to TRBD1 (6 bases). Trimming cost V 6 bases and J 1 base, with 12 bases left between them. In germline, CDR1 is LNHDA, CDR2 SQIVND (reference sequence). The CDR3 totals 14 residues. The CDR3 bases are TGTGCCAGTAGGTTCAGGGGACCGAACACTGAAGCTTTCTTT. Translation: CASRFRGPNTEAFF.